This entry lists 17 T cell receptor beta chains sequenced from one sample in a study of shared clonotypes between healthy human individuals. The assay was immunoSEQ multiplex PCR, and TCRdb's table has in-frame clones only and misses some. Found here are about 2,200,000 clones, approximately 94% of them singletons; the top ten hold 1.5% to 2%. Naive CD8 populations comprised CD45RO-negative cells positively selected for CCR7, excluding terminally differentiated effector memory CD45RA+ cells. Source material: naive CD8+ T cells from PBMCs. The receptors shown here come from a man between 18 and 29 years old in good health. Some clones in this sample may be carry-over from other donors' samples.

CDR3 bases: TGTGCCAGCAGCTTGGCTGCCCGCCGGCCCCTAAATCAGCCCCAGCATTTT. As protein: CASSLAARRPLNQPQHF. The chain uses TRBV5-5 and TRBJ1-5; D not resolved. From germline, CDR1 is SGHKS and CDR2 YYEKEE (reference sequence). The CDR3 is 17 amino acids. V lost 0 bases and J 4 bases, leaving 17 bases between the germline ends.

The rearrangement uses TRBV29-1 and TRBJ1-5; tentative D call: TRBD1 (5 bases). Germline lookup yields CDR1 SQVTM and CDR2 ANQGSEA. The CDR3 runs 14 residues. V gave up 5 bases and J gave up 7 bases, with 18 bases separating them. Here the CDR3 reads CSVRIGEGRQPQHF. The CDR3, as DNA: TGCAGCGTTCGTATAGGGGAAGGAAGGCAGCCCCAGCATTTT.

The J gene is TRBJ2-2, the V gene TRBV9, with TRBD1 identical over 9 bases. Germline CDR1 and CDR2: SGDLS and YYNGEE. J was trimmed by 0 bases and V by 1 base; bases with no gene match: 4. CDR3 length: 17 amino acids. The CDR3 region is CASSVLGDRANTGELFF. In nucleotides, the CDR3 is TGTGCCAGCAGCGTATTGGGGGACAGGGCGAACACCGGGGAGCTGTTTTTT.

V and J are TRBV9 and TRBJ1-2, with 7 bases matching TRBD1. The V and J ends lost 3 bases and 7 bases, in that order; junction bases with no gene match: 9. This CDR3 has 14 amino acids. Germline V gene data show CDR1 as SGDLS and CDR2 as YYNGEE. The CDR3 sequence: CASSGPTGVTGYTF. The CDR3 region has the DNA TGTGCCAGCAGCGGGCCCACAGGGGTGACTGGCTACACCTTC.

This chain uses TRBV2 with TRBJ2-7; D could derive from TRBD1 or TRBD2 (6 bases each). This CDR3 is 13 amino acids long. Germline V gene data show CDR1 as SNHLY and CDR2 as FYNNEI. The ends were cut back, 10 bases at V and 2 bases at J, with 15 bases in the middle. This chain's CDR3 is CANRRGAAYEQYF. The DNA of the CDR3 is TGTGCCAACAGGAGGGGGGCAGCCTACGAGCAGTACTTC. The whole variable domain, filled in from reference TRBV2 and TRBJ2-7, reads EPEVTQTPSHQVTQMGQEVILRCVPISNHLYFYWYRQILGQKVEFLVSFYNNEISEKSEIFDDQFSVERPDGSNFTLKIRSTKLEDSAMYFCANRRGAAYEQYFGPGTRLTVT.

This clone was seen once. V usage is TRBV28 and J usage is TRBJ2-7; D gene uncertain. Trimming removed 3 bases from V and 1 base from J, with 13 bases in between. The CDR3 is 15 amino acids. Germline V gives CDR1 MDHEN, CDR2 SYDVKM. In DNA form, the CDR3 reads TGTGCCAGCAGTTTCACGGCAGGTTGGTCCTACGAGCAGTACTTC. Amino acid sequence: CASSFTAGWSYEQYF.

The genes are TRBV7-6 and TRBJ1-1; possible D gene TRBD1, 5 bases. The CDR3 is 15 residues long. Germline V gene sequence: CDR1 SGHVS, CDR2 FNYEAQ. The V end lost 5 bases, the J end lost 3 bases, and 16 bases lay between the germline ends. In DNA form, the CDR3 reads TGTGCCAGCAGCCTCCCAGAGGGGCGTCACACTGAAGCTTTCTTT. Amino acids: CASSLPEGRHTEAFF.

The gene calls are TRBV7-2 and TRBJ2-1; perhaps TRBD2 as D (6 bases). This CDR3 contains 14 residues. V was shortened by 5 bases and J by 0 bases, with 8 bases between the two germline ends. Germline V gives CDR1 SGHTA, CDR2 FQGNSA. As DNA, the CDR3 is TGTGCCAGCAGCGGGAGGCCCTCCTACAATGAGCAGTTCTTC. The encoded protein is CASSGRPSYNEQFF.

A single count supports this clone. DNA of the CDR3: TGTGCCAGCAGTTTAGTGGGGTCCGCCTCCTACGAGCAGTACTTC. Its protein is CASSLVGSASYEQYF. This chain joins TRBV27 and TRBJ2-7; unclear D gene. V was trimmed by 2 bases and J by 0 bases, leaving 11 bases between them. Germline V gene sequence: CDR1 MNHEY, CDR2 SMNVEV (reference sequence). CDR3 size: 15 residues.

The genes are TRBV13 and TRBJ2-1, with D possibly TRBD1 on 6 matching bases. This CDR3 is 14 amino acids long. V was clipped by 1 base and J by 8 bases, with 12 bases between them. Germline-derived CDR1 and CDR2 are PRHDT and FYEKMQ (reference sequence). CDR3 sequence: CASSLAQGYDEQFF. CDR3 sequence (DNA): TGTGCCAGCAGCTTAGCACAGGGATACGATGAGCAGTTCTTC.

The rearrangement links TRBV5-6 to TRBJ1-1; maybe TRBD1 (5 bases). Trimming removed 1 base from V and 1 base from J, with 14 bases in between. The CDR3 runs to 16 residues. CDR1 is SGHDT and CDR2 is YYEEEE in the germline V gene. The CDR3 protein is CASSLMVDSWNTEAFF. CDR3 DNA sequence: TGTGCCAGCAGCTTGATGGTTGACAGCTGGAACACTGAAGCTTTCTTT.

Written as DNA, the CDR3 is TGCAGTGCCGGACCGGGCTTTCCCTACTTC. Its translation: CSAGPGFPYF. The chain links TRBV20-1 to TRBJ2-4; D remains ambiguous. The V gene lost 6 bases and the J gene lost 16 bases, with 16 bases spanning the gap. Germline assignment: CDR1 DFQATT and CDR2 SNEGSKA (reference sequence). The CDR3 is made up of 10 amino acids.

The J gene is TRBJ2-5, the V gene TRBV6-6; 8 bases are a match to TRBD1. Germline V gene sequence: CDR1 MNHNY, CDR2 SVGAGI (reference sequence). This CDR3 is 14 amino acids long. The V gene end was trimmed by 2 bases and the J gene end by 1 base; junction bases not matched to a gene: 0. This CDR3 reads CASSYTGGQETQYF. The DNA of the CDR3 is TGTGCCAGCAGTTACACAGGGGGCCAAGAGACCCAGTACTTC.

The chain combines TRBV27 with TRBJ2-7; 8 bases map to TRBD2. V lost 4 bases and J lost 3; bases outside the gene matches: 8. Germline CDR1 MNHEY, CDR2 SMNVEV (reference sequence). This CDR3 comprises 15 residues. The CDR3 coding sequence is TGTGCCAGCAGTTCGCTTAGCGGGATTAACTACGAGCAGTACTTC. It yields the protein CASSSLSGINYEQYF.

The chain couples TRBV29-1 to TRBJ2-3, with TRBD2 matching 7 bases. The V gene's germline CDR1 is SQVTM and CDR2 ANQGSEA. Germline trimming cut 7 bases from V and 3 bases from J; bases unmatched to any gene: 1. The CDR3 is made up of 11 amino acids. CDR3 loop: CSAGGTDTQYF. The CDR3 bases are TGCAGCGCCGGGGGGACAGATACGCAGTATTTT.

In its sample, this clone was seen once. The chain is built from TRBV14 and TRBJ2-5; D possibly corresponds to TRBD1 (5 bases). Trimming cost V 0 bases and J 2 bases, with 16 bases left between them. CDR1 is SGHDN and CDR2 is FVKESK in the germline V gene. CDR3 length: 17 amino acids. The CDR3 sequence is CASSQEIIGAGQETQYF. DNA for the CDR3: TGTGCCAGCAGCCAAGAAATAATCGGTGCAGGGCAAGAGACCCAGTACTTC.

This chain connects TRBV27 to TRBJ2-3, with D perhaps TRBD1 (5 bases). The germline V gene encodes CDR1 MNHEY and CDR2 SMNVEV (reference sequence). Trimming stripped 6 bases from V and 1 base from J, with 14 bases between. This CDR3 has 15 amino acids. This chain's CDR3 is CASRAGSYRTDTQYF. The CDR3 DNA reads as TGTGCCAGCAGGGCAGGGTCCTATCGCACAGATACGCAGTATTTT.